One TCR beta chain is described in this entry. Its antigen is not known. The V end was cut by 1 base, the J end by 5 bases, with 5 bases between. This CDR3 is 12 amino acids long. CDR1 and CDR2 from the germline V gene are LGHDT and YNNKEL (reference sequence). These data are taken from a study of post-analysis software for immune sequencing data. At the level of the study: Relapsing-remitting, secondary progressive and progressive-relapsing multiple sclerosis were all included among the disease courses. Study results and caveats: A few TRBV segments were significantly more frequent in patients than in controls. TRBV5-6, TRBV5-1 and TRBV20-1 were among these segments. Clustering by F measure revealed strong co-clustering among samples prepared together in one batch. A significant reduction in normalized Chao1 diversity was observed in multiple sclerosis patients versus controls.

Libraries were made from TCR beta cDNA, and they carried unique molecular identifiers. TCRdb reprocessed the PCR reads via MiXCR and lists one record per CDR3 protein. The table shows 750,000 to 950,000 distinct CDR3 sequences, with 53% occurring only once. V usage is TRBV3-1 and J usage is TRBJ2-5, with no clear D. The TCR comes from a girl aged 5-17 years with multiple sclerosis. The sample comprised blood. In DNA, the CDR3 is TGTGCCAGCAGCCAAGGGATTGAGACCCAGTACTTC. Translation: CASSQGIETQYF.